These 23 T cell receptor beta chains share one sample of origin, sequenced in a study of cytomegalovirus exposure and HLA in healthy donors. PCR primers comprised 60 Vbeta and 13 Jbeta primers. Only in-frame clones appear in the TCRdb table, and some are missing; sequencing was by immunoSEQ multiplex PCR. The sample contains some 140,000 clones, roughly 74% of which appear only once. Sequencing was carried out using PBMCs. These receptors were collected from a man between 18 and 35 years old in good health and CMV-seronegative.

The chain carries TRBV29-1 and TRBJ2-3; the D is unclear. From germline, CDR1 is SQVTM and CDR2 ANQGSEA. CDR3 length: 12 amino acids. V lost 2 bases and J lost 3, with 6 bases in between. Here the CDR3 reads CSVELRTDTQYF. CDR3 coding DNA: TGCAGCGTTGAATTGCGGACAGATACGCAGTATTTT.

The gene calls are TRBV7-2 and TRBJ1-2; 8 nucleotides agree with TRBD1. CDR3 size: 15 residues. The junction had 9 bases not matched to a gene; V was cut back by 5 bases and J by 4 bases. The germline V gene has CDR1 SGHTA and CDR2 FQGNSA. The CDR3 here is CASSPGAGGLYGYTF. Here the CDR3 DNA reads TGTGCCAGCAGCCCTGGGGCAGGGGGCCTCTATGGCTACACCTTC.

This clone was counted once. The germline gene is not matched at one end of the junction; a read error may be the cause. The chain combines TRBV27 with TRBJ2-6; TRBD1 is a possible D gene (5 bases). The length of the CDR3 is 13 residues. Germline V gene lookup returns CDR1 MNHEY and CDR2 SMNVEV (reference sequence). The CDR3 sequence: CATRFTGANGLTF. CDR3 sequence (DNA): TGTGCCACCCGATTCACTGGGGCCAACGGCCTGACTTTC.

This CDR3 reads CASSTGGGTDTQYF. The CDR3 nucleotides are TGCGCCAGCAGCACGGGGGGGGGCACAGATACGCAGTATTTT. The chain links TRBV5-1 to TRBJ2-3; 8 bases map to TRBD2. The CDR3 has 14 amino acids. V lost 4 bases, J lost 1 base, and 2 bases stayed unmatched. The germline V gene has CDR1 SGHRS and CDR2 YFSETQ.

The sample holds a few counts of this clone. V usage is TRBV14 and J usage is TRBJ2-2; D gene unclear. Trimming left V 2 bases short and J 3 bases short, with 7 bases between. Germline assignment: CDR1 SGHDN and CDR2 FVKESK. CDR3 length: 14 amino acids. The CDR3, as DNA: TGTGCCAGCAGCCAATCCCTTTACACCGGGGAGCTGTTTTTT. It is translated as CASSQSLYTGELFF.

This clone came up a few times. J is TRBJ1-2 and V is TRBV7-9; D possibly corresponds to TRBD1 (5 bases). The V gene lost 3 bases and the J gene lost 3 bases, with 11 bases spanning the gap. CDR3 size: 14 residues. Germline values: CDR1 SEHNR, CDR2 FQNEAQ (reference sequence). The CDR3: CASSLLGADYGYTF. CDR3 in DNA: TGTGCCAGCAGCTTGCTAGGGGCCGACTATGGCTACACCTTC.

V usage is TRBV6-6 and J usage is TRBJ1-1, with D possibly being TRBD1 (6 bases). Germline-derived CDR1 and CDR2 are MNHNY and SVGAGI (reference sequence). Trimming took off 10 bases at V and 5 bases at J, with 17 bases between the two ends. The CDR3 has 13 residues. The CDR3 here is CATLGQHGTEAFF. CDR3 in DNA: TGTGCCACCTTAGGACAGCATGGAACTGAAGCTTTCTTT.

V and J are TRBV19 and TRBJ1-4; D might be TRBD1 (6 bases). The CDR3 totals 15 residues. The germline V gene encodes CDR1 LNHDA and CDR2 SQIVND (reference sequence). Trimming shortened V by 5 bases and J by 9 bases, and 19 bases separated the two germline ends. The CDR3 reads CASSASGESEKKLFF. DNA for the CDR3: TGTGCCAGTAGTGCCTCAGGGGAAAGTGAAAAAAAACTGTTTTTT.

The CDR3 is CASRGESYGYTF. The DNA for the CDR3 is TGTGCCAGCAGGGGCGAGAGCTATGGCTACACCTTC. The rearrangement joins TRBV2 to TRBJ1-2; D not resolved. The V gene lost 6 bases and the J gene lost 4 bases, with 9 bases spanning the gap. The CDR3 spans 12 residues. The V gene's germline CDR1 is SNHLY and CDR2 FYNNEI.

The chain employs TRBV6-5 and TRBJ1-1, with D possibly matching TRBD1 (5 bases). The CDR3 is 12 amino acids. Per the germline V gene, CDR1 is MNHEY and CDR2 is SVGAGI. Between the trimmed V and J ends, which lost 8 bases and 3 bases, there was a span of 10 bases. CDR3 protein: CASRGVYTEAFF. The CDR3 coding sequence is TGTGCCAGCCGGGGGGTATACACTGAAGCTTTCTTT.

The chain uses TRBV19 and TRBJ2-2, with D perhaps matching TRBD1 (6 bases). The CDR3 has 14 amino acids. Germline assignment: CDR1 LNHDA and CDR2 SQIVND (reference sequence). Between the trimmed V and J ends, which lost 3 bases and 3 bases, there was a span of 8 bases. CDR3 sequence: CASSMGADTGELFF. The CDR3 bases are TGTGCCAGTAGTATGGGGGCCGACACCGGGGAGCTGTTTTTT.

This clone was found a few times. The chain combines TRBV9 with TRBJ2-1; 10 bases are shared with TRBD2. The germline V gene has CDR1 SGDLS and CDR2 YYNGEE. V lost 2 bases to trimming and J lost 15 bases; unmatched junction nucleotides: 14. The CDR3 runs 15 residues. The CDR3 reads CASSVGQSGGEGGFF. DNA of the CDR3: TGTGCCAGCAGCGTCGGTCAAAGCGGGGGGGAAGGGGGGTTCTTC. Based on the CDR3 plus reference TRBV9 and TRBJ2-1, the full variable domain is DSGVTQTPKHLITATGQRVTLRCSPRSGDLSVYWYQQSLDQGLQFLIQYYNGEERAKGNILERFSAQQFPDLHSELNLSSLELGDSALYFCASSVGQSGGEGGFFGPGTRLTVL.

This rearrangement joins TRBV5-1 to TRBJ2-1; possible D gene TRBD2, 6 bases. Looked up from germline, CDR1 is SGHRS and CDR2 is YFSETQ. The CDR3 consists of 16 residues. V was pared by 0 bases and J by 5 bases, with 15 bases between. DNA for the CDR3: TGCGCCAGCAGCTTGGCTCCGGGGACTTACAACAATGAGCAGTTCTTC. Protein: CASSLAPGTYNNEQFF.

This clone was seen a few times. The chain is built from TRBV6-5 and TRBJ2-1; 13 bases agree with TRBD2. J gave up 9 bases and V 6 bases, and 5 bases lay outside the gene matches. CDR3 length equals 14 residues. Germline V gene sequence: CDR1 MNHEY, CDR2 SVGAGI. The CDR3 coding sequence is TGTGCCAGCAGGGGGGGACTAGCGGGGAGTGAGCAGTTCTTC. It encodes CASRGGLAGSEQFF.

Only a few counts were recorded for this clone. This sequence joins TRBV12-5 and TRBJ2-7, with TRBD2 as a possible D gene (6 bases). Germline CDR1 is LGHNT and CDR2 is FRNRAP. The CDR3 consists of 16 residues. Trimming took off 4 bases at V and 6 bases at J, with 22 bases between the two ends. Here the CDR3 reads CASGSVPRDGTCEQYF. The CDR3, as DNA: TGTGCTAGTGGTTCCGTTCCCCGGGACGGGACTTGCGAGCAGTACTTC. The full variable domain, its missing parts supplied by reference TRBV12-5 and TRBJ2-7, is DARVTQTPRHKVTEMGQEVTMRCQPILGHNTVFWYRQTMMQGLELLAYFRNRAPLDDSGMPKDRFSAEMPDATLATLKIQPSEPRDSAVYFCASGSVPRDGTCEQYFGPGTRLTVT.

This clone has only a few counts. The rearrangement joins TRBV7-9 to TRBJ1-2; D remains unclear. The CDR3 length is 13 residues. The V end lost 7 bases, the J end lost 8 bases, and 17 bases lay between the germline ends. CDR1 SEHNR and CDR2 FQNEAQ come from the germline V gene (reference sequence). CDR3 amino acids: CASNVPGRRGYTF. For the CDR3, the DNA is TGTGCCAGCAACGTGCCGGGGAGAAGGGGCTACACCTTC.

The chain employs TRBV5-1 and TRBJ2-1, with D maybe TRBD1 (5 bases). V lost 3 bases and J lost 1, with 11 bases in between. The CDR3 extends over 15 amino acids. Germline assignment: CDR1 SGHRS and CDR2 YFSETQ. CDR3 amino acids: CASSSGIGSYNEQFF. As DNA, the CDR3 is TGCGCCAGCAGCTCAGGGATAGGGTCCTACAATGAGCAGTTCTTC.

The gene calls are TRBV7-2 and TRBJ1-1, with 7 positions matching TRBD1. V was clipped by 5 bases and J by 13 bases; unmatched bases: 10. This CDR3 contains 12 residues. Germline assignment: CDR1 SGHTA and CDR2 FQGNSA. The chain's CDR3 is CASSTFGQEGFF. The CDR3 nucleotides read TGTGCCAGCAGCACCTTTGGACAGGAGGGTTTCTTT.

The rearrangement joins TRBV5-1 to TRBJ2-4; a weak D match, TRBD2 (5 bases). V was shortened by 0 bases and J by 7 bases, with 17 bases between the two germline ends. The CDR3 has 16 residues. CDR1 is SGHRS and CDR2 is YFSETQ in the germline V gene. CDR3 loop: CASSLDTVPVANIQYF. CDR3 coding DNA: TGCGCCAGCAGCTTGGACACGGTCCCTGTAGCGAACATTCAGTACTTC. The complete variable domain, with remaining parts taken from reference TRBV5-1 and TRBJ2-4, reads KAGVTQTPRYLIKTRGQQVTLSCSPISGHRSVSWYQQTPGQGLQFLFEYFSETQRNKGNFPGRFSGRQFSNSRSEMNVSTLELGDSALYLCASSLDTVPVANIQYFGAGTRLSVL.

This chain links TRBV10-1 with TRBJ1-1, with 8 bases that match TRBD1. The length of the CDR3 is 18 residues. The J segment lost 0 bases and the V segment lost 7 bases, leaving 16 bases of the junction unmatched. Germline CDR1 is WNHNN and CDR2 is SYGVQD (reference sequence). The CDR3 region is CASIHSRQGPRMNTEAFF. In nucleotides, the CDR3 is TGCGCCAGCATCCATTCGAGACAGGGGCCCAGAATGAACACTGAAGCTTTCTTT.

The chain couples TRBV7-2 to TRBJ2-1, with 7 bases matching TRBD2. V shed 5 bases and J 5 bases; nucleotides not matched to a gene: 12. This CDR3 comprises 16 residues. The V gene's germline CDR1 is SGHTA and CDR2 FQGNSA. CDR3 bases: TGTGCCAGCAGCCGATGGAGCGGGGCCGGTGACAATGAGCAGTTCTTC. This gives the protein CASSRWSGAGDNEQFF.

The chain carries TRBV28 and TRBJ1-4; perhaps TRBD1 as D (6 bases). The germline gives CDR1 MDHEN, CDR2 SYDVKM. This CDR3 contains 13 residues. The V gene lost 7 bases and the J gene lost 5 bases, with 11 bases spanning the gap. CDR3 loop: CASMTGLNEKLFF. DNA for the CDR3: TGTGCCAGCATGACAGGCCTAAATGAAAAACTGTTTTTT. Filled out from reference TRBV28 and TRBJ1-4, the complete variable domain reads DVKVTQSSRYLVKRTGEKVFLECVQDMDHENMFWYRQDPGLGLRLIYFSYDVKMKEKGDIPEGYSVSREKKERFSLILESASTNQTSMYLCASMTGLNEKLFFGSGTQLSVL.

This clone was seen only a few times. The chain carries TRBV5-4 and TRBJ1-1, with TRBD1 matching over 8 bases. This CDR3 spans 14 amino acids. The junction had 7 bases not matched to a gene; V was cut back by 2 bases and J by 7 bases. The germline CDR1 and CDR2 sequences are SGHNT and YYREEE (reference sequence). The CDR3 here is CASSFQDRVGEAFF. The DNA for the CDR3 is TGTGCCAGCAGCTTTCAGGACAGGGTAGGTGAAGCTTTCTTT. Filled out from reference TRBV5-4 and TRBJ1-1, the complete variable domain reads ETGVTQSPTHLIKTRGQQVTLRCSSQSGHNTVSWYQQALGQGPQFIFQYYREEENGRGNFPPRFSGLQFPNYSSELNVNALELDDSALYLCASSFQDRVGEAFFGQGTRLTVV.